The 13 T cell receptor beta chains listed next were all sequenced from one sample in a study of T-cell reconstitution after alpha-beta-depleted transplantation in children (dated by TCRdb to about 2016). The library was prepared using PCR. TCRdb names Illumina HiSeq 2500 as the instrument used. To normalize quantification of the TCRbeta repertoire, the TCR libraries were built with molecular barcoding that relied on unique molecular identifiers. Using fastp trimming at Q25 and MiXCR clonotype assembly, TCRdb reanalyzed the public sequencing data and kept in-frame beta chains. Each entry is one CDR3 protein sequence, shown with its most common DNA and genes. The sample table records about 230,000 distinct CDR3 sequences; over 9.5% of these occur just once. The top ten clones comprise 5% to 5.5% of the sample. Sequenced material: PBMCs from the stem cell graft donor, taken from the stem cell graft. These receptors all stem from a human donor who donated a stem cell graft to a child with SCID.

This clonotype appeared many times. The chain carries TRBV5-1 and TRBJ2-4; tentative D call: TRBD1 (6 bases). Germline-derived CDR1 and CDR2 are SGHRS and YFSETQ. This CDR3 has 15 amino acids. V was shortened by 2 bases and J by 1 base, with 10 bases between the two germline ends. In DNA, the CDR3 is TGCGCCAGCAGCTTAGGGGGTCCGGCCAAAAACATTCAGTACTTC. Encoded protein: CASSLGGPAKNIQYF.

In its sample, this clonotype was seen many times. The gene calls are TRBV7-2 and TRBJ1-5; possible D gene TRBD1, 6 bases. The CDR3 totals 16 residues. Trimming left V 5 bases short and J 6 bases short, with 20 bases between. CDR1 is SGHTA, CDR2 FQGNSA, per germline. The DNA of the CDR3 is TGTGCCAGCAGCCGTGTCGCAGGGGTAAATGGTCAGCCCCAGCATTTT. Translation gives CASSRVAGVNGQPQHF.

The sample holds many counts of this clonotype. V usage is TRBV4-1 and J usage is TRBJ1-1; D gene ambiguous. The CDR3 runs 13 residues. V was cut by 7 bases and J by 11 bases, with 20 bases left in between. Germline CDR1 reads MGHRA; CDR2 reads YSYEKL. The CDR3 coding sequence is TGCGCCAGCAAACCCGGGCTAACCCCAGTGGCTTTCTTT. Translating it yields CASKPGLTPVAFF.

This clonotype was detected a few times. Given a much more abundant clone one base away, this may be a read error. The rearrangement links TRBV7-3 to TRBJ2-3; D could derive from TRBD1 or TRBD2 (6 bases each). The V end was cut by 4 bases, the J end by 2 bases, with 10 bases between. The length of the CDR3 is 14 residues. CDR1 and CDR2 from the germline V gene are SGHTA and FQGTGA. CDR3 loop: CASSSGADTDTQYF. The CDR3 bases are TGTGCCAGCAGCTCGGGGGCCGACACAGATACGCAGTATTTT. The variable domain in full, completed from reference TRBV7-3 and TRBJ2-3, reads GAGVSQTPSNKVTEKGKYVELRCDPISGHTALYWYRQSLGQGPEFLIYFQGTGAADDSGLPNDRFFAVRPEGSVSTLKIQRTERGDSAVYLCASSSGADTDTQYFGPGTRLTVL.

Many counts were recorded for this clonotype. V is TRBV5-1 and J is TRBJ2-5; D may be TRBD2 (5 bases). Germline V gene data show CDR1 as SGHRS and CDR2 as YFSETQ. This CDR3 is 14 amino acids long. Trimming pared 0 bases from V and 1 base from J, leaving 7 bases between. The CDR3 region has the DNA TGCGCCAGCAGCTTGGCGGGGATCCAAGAGACCCAGTACTTC. It codes for CASSLAGIQETQYF.

This clonotype showed up many times. The chain uses TRBV20-1 and TRBJ2-5; 7 nucleotides agree with TRBD1. The CDR3 totals 13 residues. Germline CDR1 and CDR2: DFQATT and SNEGSKA (reference sequence). The ends lost 5 bases at V and 5 bases at J; junction bases unmatched: 8. In DNA form, the CDR3 reads TGCAGTGCTCAAACAGGGGTCGGGGAGACCCAGTACTTC. Translation: CSAQTGVGETQYF.

The sample holds many counts of this clonotype. V gene TRBV12-3 or TRBV12-4 combines with J gene TRBJ1-2, with TRBD1 as a possible D gene (5 bases). Trimming stripped 5 bases from V and 8 bases from J, with 12 bases between. The CDR3 has 12 residues. The CDR3 here is CASSPRGDGYTF. CDR3 nucleotides: TGTGCCAGCAGTCCAAGGGGAGACGGCTACACCTTC.

At least ten counts were recorded for this clonotype. CDR3 DNA sequence: TGCGCCAGCAGCCTGATGGGACTAGCGGATTACAATGAGCAGTTCTTC. Protein: CASSLMGLADYNEQFF. This chain links TRBV5-1 with TRBJ2-1; TRBD2 matches 11 bases. V lost 4 bases to trimming and J lost 4 bases; unmatched junction nucleotides: 7. Germline CDR1 is SGHRS and CDR2 is YFSETQ. This CDR3 is 16 amino acids long.

This clonotype was picked up many times. J is TRBJ1-5 and V is TRBV27; 7 nucleotides align to TRBD1. Unmatched junction bases numbered 5, after V lost 0 bases and J lost 3 bases. From germline, CDR1 is MNHEY and CDR2 SMNVEV (reference sequence). The CDR3 is made up of 16 amino acids. In DNA, the CDR3 is TGTGCCAGCAGTTTATCATCCGGACAGGTCAATCAGCCCCAGCATTTT. Translated, it gives CASSLSSGQVNQPQHF.

This clonotype has just a few counts. This sequence joins TRBV20-1 and TRBJ1-5, with TRBD1 matching over 7 bases. This CDR3 region has 14 residues. V was clipped by 3 bases and J by 3 bases; unmatched bases: 5. In germline, CDR1 is DFQATT, CDR2 SNEGSKA (reference sequence). CDR3 nucleotides: TGCAGTGCTAGCGGCGGGACAGCCAATCAGCCCCAGCATTTT. Translation gives CSASGGTANQPQHF.

This clonotype was picked up many times. The V gene is TRBV20-1, the J gene TRBJ1-1; weak D call: TRBD1 (5 bases). The germline V gene encodes CDR1 DFQATT and CDR2 SNEGSKA (reference sequence). This CDR3 is built from 14 residues. V was shortened by 5 bases and J by 3 bases, with 16 bases between the two germline ends. The CDR3 coding sequence is TGCAGTGCTCCCCCGGCAGGGAGTTACACTGAAGCTTTCTTT. Its protein product is CSAPPAGSYTEAFF.

This clonotype has ten or more counts. CDR3 coding DNA: TGCGCCAGCAGCGTCCCCCTGTCCCCCGAAGAGACAGATACGCAGTATTTT. Amino acids: CASSVPLSPEETDTQYF. The chain links TRBV5-1 to TRBJ2-3; no reliable D call. Trimming shortened V by 4 bases and J by 3 bases, and 21 bases separated the two germline ends. The germline CDR1 and CDR2 sequences are SGHRS and YFSETQ. The CDR3 totals 17 residues.

This clonotype was seen repeatedly, ten times or more. This chain connects TRBV5-1 to TRBJ2-1; TRBD2 matches at 11 bases. V was clipped by 2 bases and J by 4 bases; unmatched bases: 11. Germline V gene sequence: CDR1 SGHRS, CDR2 YFSETQ. This CDR3 is 18 amino acids long. Written as DNA, the CDR3 is TGCGCCAGCAGCTTTAGGTCGGTGGGACTAGCGGAATACAATGAGCAGTTCTTC. This sequence encodes CASSFRSVGLAEYNEQFF.